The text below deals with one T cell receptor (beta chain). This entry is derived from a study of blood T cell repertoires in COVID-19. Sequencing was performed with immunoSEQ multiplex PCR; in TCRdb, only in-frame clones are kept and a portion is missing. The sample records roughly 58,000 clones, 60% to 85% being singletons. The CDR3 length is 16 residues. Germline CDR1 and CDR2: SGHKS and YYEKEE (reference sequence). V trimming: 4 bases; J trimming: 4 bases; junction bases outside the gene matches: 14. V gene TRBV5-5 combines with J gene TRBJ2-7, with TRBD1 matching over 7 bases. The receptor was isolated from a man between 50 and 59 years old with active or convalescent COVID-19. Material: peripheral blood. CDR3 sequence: CASSHPSGTVRYEQYF. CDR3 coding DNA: TGTGCCAGCAGCCACCCTTCCGGGACAGTTCGATACGAGCAGTACTTC.